These 19 T cell receptor beta chains were all obtained from the same sample, sequenced in a study of shared clonotypes between healthy human individuals. Method: immunoSEQ multiplex PCR; TCRdb's copy keeps in-frame clones and lacks some. The table has about 380,000 clones, approximately 96% seen once. The sample comprised memory CD8+ T cells sorted from blood. Indicated subset: CD45RO+ cells pooled with CCR7-negative TemRA cells. These receptors were taken from a young man in good health.

The chain joins TRBV7-6 to TRBJ2-1; 9 bases are shared with TRBD2. Trimming cost V 4 bases and J 7 bases; bases outside gene matches: 8. The CDR3 runs 15 residues. CDR1 and CDR2 (germline): SGHVS, FNYEAQ. In DNA form, the CDR3 reads TGTGCCAGCAGCTCCTCATCTAGCGGGGCGAATGAGCAGTTCTTC. Residues: CASSSSSSGANEQFF. Full variable domain (missing parts from reference TRBV7-6 and TRBJ2-1): GAGVSQSPRYKVTKRGQDVALRCDPISGHVSLYWYRQALGQGPEFLTYFNYEAQQDKSGLPNDRFSAERPEGSISTLTIQRTEQRDSAMYRCASSSSSSGANEQFFGPGTRLTVL.

The chain uses TRBV19 and TRBJ1-5; D is unresolved. The CDR3 is 13 amino acids. The V end was cut by 8 bases, the J end by 0 bases, with 8 bases between. CDR1 LNHDA and CDR2 SQIVND come from the germline V gene (reference sequence). The CDR3 here is CASHSYSNQPQHF. CDR3 DNA: TGTGCCAGTCACAGCTATAGCAATCAGCCCCAGCATTTT.

The genes are TRBV11-2 and TRBJ1-3; maybe TRBD1 (6 bases). The germline CDR1 and CDR2 sequences are SGHAT and FQNNGV. V lost 2 bases to trimming and J lost 7 bases, with 18 bases between them. The length of the CDR3 is 16 residues. CDR3 bases: TGTGCCAGCAGCTTACGCCGAGATCAGGGGCGCAACACCATATATTTT. This gives the protein CASSLRRDQGRNTIYF.

The V call is TRBV30, the J call TRBJ2-7; 10 bases are a match to TRBD1. The length of the CDR3 is 16 residues. V gave up 3 bases and J gave up 2 bases; unmatched junction bases: 10. Germline V gene data show CDR1 as GTSNPN and CDR2 as SVGIG (reference sequence). CDR3 residues: CAWRGDRDRGTYEQYF. DNA of the CDR3: TGTGCCTGGAGGGGGGACCGGGACAGGGGCACCTACGAGCAGTACTTC.

V usage is TRBV6-4 and J usage is TRBJ2-3; D might be TRBD2 (7 bases). Germline-derived CDR1 and CDR2 are MRHNA and SNTAGT. V shed 2 bases and J shed 1 base, with 19 bases lying between them. The CDR3 sequence is 18 residues long. The CDR3 nucleotides read TGTGCCAGCAGTGACGGAGTCCCCGGGGGGCGAGGCACAGATACGCAGTATTTT. As protein: CASSDGVPGGRGTDTQYF.

V and J are TRBV28 and TRBJ1-1; 8 positions agree with TRBD1. Trimming at V came to 7 bases and at J to 5 bases, leaving 12 bases not matched to a gene. The CDR3 covers 15 residues. Per the germline V gene, CDR1 is MDHEN and CDR2 is SYDVKM. The CDR3 coding sequence is TGTGCCAGCACCAATAGGAACAGGGGGGGAACTGAAGCTTTCTTT. Its translation: CASTNRNRGGTEAFF.

The chain links TRBV10-3 to TRBJ2-7; 7 bases line up with TRBD2. The CDR3 extends over 12 amino acids. The germline CDR1 and CDR2 sequences are ENHRY and SYGVKD. CDR3 loop: CAGGPGTYEQYF. The CDR3 nucleotides read TGTGCGGGAGGGCCGGGGACTTACGAGCAGTACTTC.

The J gene is TRBJ2-5, the V gene TRBV7-9; D uncertain. Germline lookup yields CDR1 SEHNR and CDR2 FQNEAQ (reference sequence). V lost 5 bases, J lost 4 bases, and 26 bases lay in between. The CDR3 covers 18 residues. CDR3 sequence reads: CASSDDLGTTWTRETQYF. The CDR3 DNA reads as TGTGCCAGCAGCGATGATCTAGGCACAACCTGGACGAGAGAGACCCAGTACTTC.

The chain links TRBV4-1 to TRBJ1-4; D is unclear. The CDR3 has 13 residues. The V end was cut by 3 bases, the J end by 8 bases, with 10 bases between. Germline values: CDR1 MGHRA, CDR2 YSYEKL. Here the CDR3 reads CASSQTAGEKLFF. The CDR3 DNA is TGCGCCAGCAGCCAGACGGCGGGGGAAAAACTGTTTTTT.

As to this clone: The sample holds other DNA sequences that translate to the same CDR3. V usage is TRBV19 and J usage is TRBJ1-5, with TRBD1 matching over 9 bases. Germline V CDR1 and CDR2: LNHDA, SQIVND (reference sequence). The CDR3 runs to 14 residues. CDR3 region: CATDGQGLNQPQHF. In DNA, the CDR3 is TGTGCTACCGATGGACAGGGGTTAAATCAGCCCCAGCATTTT.

This chain links TRBV11-2 with TRBJ2-5; D gene ambiguous. There are 15 residues in the CDR3. CDR1 is SGHAT and CDR2 is FQNNGV in the germline V gene. V was trimmed by 0 bases and J by 5 bases, leaving 13 bases between them. The CDR3 DNA sequence: TGTGCCAGCAGCTTAGAAAGGGTGTCTAGGGAGACCCAGTACTTC. Protein: CASSLERVSRETQYF.

This chain joins TRBV5-4 and TRBJ2-5, with unresolved D. From germline, CDR1 is SGHNT and CDR2 YYREEE (reference sequence). V was pared by 0 bases and J by 4 bases, with 10 bases between. The CDR3 runs 14 residues. The DNA for the CDR3 is TGTGCCAGCAGCTTGGCCGTATTGGGAGAGACCCAGTACTTC. It is translated as CASSLAVLGETQYF.

As regards this clone: Compared with germline, one end of the junction differs, possibly owing to a read error. The genes are TRBV7-7 and TRBJ2-3; D is perhaps TRBD2 (6 bases). The germline V gene encodes CDR1 SSHAT and CDR2 FNYEAQ (reference sequence). CDR3 size: 14 residues. CDR3 in DNA: TGTGCTAGCAGCCCCCTCGGGAGCGCAGATACGCAGTATTTT. Translated, it gives CASSPLGSADTQYF.

This sequence joins TRBV6-5 and TRBJ2-2; 8 bases are a match to TRBD1. J was trimmed by 6 bases and V by 0 bases; bases with no gene match: 3. The length of the CDR3 is 15 residues. CDR1 and CDR2 from the germline V gene are MNHEY and SVGAGI. As DNA, the CDR3 is TGTGCCAGCAGTTACTCGTCCAGGGGGCCCGGGGAGCTGTTTTTT. This encodes CASSYSSRGPGELFF.

V usage is TRBV11-3 and J usage is TRBJ2-1, with TRBD2 matching over 10 bases. From germline, CDR1 is SGHNT and CDR2 YENEEA. CDR3 length: 12 amino acids. J lost 10 bases, V lost 3 bases, and 0 bases had no gene match. The CDR3 DNA is TGTGCCAGCAGCTTTAGCGGGAGGGAGCAGTTCTTC. The encoded protein is CASSFSGREQFF.

V and J are TRBV9 and TRBJ2-6, with a weak D call TRBD2 (5 bases). V was clipped by 0 bases and J by 2 bases, with 6 bases between them. CDR1 is SGDLS and CDR2 is YYNGEE in the germline V gene. The CDR3 is 15 residues long. The CDR3, as DNA: TGTGCCAGCAGCGTAGCGGGGACTGGGGCCAACGTCCTGACTTTC. Translating it yields CASSVAGTGANVLTF.

V and J are TRBV6-5 and TRBJ1-4, with a weak D call TRBD1 (5 bases). The CDR3 has 15 amino acids. Germline-derived CDR1 and CDR2 are MNHEY and SVGAGI. The V and J ends lost 6 bases and 8 bases respectively, with 19 bases between them. CDR3 bases: TGTGCCAGCAGGATGCTTGGGGGGTACGGGGAAAAACTGTTTTTT. The encoded protein is CASRMLGGYGEKLFF.

The V gene is TRBV28, the J gene TRBJ2-5; unclear D gene. V gave up 10 bases and J gave up 4 bases, with 10 bases separating them. CDR1 and CDR2 (germline): MDHEN, SYDVKM. The CDR3 has 11 amino acids. The CDR3 reads CATSLRETQYF. CDR3 sequence (DNA): TGTGCCACCTCACTCCGAGAGACCCAGTACTTC.

This clone was seen just once. The chain couples TRBV7-9 to TRBJ2-7; 7 nucleotides line up with TRBD1. This CDR3 is 14 amino acids long. Germline trimming cut 1 base from V and 6 bases from J; bases unmatched to any gene: 6. CDR1 is SEHNR and CDR2 is FQNEAQ in the germline V gene (reference sequence). DNA for the CDR3: TGTGCCAGCAGCTTAGGAGGGGGCCGAGGCGAGCAGTACTTC. This codes for CASSLGGGRGEQYF.